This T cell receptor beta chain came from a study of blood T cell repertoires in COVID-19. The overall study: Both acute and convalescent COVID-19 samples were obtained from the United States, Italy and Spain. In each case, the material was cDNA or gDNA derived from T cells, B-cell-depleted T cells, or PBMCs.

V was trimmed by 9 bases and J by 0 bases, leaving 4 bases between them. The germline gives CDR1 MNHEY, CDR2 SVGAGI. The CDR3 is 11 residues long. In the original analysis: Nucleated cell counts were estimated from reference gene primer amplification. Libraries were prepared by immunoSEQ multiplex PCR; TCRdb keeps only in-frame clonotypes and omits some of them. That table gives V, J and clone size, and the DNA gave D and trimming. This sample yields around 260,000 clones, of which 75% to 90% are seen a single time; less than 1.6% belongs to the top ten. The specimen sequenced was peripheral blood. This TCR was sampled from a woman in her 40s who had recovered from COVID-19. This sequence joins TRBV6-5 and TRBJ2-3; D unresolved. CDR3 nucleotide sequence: TGTGCCAGTACTAGCACAGATACGCAGTATTTT. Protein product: CASTSTDTQYF.